This T cell receptor (delta chain) derives from a study of Vδ1+ human thymocytes. Study-wide findings and caveats: Highly polyclonal TRG and TRD repertoires with Gaussian CDR3 length distributions appeared in thymus. Thymic delta-chain repertoires held 20% to 25% Vdelta2 sequences and few Vdelta3, despite high sort purity.

The CDR3 runs 23 residues. V was cut by 1 base and J by 0 bases, with 33 bases left in between. Germline V gene data show CDR1 as TSWWSYY and CDR2 as QGS. RNA was extracted from the cells and then reverse transcribed. CDR3 amplicons came from multiplex PCR with pooled V-gene forward and constant-region reverse primers. TCRdb re-processed the multiplex PCR reads via CATT. This sample has more than 50,000 delta-chain clones, with about 16% found just once. Note on this clone: Its antigen is not identified.

The sample comprised Vdelta1+ gamma-delta thymocytes from the thymus. Subset denoted: FACS-sorted CD3+ TCRalphabeta- TCRVdelta1+ TCRVdelta2- thymocytes. The source of this sequence is a girl less than two years old who had congenital heart surgery. The V call is TRDV1, the J call TRDJ1; D perhaps matches TRDD3 (6 bases). CDR3 bases: TGTGCTCTTGGGGAACCATCACCTACGTCGGTGGGGGCCCTCCCCTCATACACCGATAAACTCATCTTT. This encodes CALGEPSPTSVGALPSYTDKLIF.